This T cell receptor (beta chain) originates from a study of regulatory T cells in long-lasting Graves disease. This clonotype was seen ten or more times. To make TCR beta libraries, researchers used iRepertoire HTBI primers and Arm-PCR of CDR3 regions. Original methodology: Sequenced samples collectively carried roughly 63 TRBV and around 15 TRBJ segments. In TCRdb, the multiplex PCR reads were re-called with MiXCR into one record per CDR3 protein. None of the V and J calls come from the authors' own analysis; TCRdb made them. Here the sample spans hundreds of thousands of distinct CDR3 sequences, roughly 15% being singletons. Time point here: newly diagnosed GD, antithyroid drugs for less than 3 months. With RNA extracted from PBMCs as input, the TCR library was made. From germline, CDR1 is MDHEN and CDR2 SYDVKM. Trimming at V came to 4 bases and at J to 0 bases, leaving 8 bases not matched to a gene. The CDR3 covers 16 residues.

This sample was also put to use in a study of T cells in Graves' hyperthyroidism and ophthalmopathy. As reported in that work: Most thyroid clonotypes expanded above 0.001 appeared in blood too.

The sequence came from a woman aged 30 to 39 with Graves disease. The chain is built from TRBV28 and TRBJ1-1; 7 bases line up with TRBD1. Specimen: peripheral blood mononuclear cells (PBMCs), collected at new diagnosis, from a patient treated with antithyroid drugs. CDR3 in DNA: TGTGCCAGCAGTTCCGGGACAGCGGTTATGAACACTGAAGCTTTCTTT. It codes for CASSSGTAVMNTEAFF. Full variable domain (rest looked up from reference TRBV28 and TRBJ1-1): DVKVTQSSRYLVKRTGEKVFLECVQDMDHENMFWYRQDPGLGLRLIYFSYDVKMKEKGDIPEGYSVSREKKERFSLILESASTNQTSMYLCASSSGTAVMNTEAFFGQGTRLTVV.